This TCR beta chain was identified during a study of OX40 agonist ivuxolimab in advanced cancers. Study as a whole: In this cohort, patients received ivuxolimab, an agonistic anti-OX40 (CD134) antibody. Eligibility admitted prior anti-PD-1, anti-PD-L1 or anti-CTLA-4 therapy; about 40% had some. Study results and caveats: The 0.1-3.0 mg/kg partial responders had among the lowest clonal expansion.

Trimming cost V 4 bases and J 0 bases, with 16 bases left between them. The CDR3 runs 17 residues. The germline CDR1 and CDR2 sequences are SEHNR and FQNEAQ (reference sequence). The table came from immunoSEQ multiplex PCR; TCRdb's copy has only in-frame clones and leaves some out. The repertoire holds tens of thousands of clones, with less than 90% as singletons. This clone was counted between two and nine times. The antigen remains unidentified. This clonotype was obtained from an adult with an advanced solid tumor such as melanoma, head and neck, liver or kidney cancer. This rearrangement joins TRBV7-9 to TRBJ1-3; D gene uncertain. The input for sequencing was CD4+ or CD8+ T cells sorted from blood, taken in a trial of the OX40 agonist ivuxolimab. Here the CDR3 reads CASSYPIRIDSGNTIYF. CDR3 coding DNA: TGTGCCAGCAGCTACCCCATCCGGATCGACTCTGGAAACACCATATATTTT.